The next 30 T cell receptor beta chains were all read from a single sample in a study of OX40 agonist ivuxolimab in advanced cancers. This table comes from immunoSEQ multiplex PCR, and its TCRdb copy is limited to in-frame clones, with some not included. The repertoire holds about 77,000 clones, with 85% to 95% as singletons. Here the sequenced sample was CD4+ or CD8+ T cells sorted from blood, taken in a trial of the OX40 agonist ivuxolimab. The receptors stem from an adult with an advanced solid tumor such as melanoma, head and neck, liver or kidney cancer.

In DNA form, the CDR3 reads TGCGCCAGCAGCCCCGAGTGGAGGTACGAGCAGTACTTC. Translating gives CASSPEWRYEQYF. The V gene is TRBV5-1, the J gene TRBJ2-7; TRBD2 might be the D (5 bases). This CDR3 has 13 residues. CDR1 is SGHRS, CDR2 YFSETQ, per germline. V was pared by 4 bases and J by 4 bases, with 12 bases between. Looking up the rest from reference TRBV5-1 and TRBJ2-7 gives the full variable domain: KAGVTQTPRYLIKTRGQQVTLSCSPISGHRSVSWYQQTPGQGLQFLFEYFSETQRNKGNFPGRFSGRQFSNSRSEMNVSTLELGDSALYLCASSPEWRYEQYFGPGTRLTVT.

The chain has TRBV11-2 and TRBJ2-3; D is unclear. CDR3 length: 14 amino acids. Trimming took off 1 base at V and 1 base at J, with 6 bases between the two ends. CDR1 and CDR2 from the germline V gene are SGHAT and FQNNGV. The CDR3 protein is CASSLVLGTDTQYF. In DNA, the CDR3 is TGTGCCAGCAGCTTAGTGCTCGGCACAGATACGCAGTATTTT.

The V call is TRBV27, the J call TRBJ2-7; D tentatively fits TRBD1 or TRBD2 (5 bases each). Trimming took 4 bases from V and 7 from J, leaving 20 bases between them. The CDR3 extends over 15 amino acids. Germline CDR1 reads MNHEY; CDR2 reads SMNVEV (reference sequence). The CDR3 is CASSSGLGPTREQYF. As DNA, the CDR3 is TGTGCCAGCAGTTCAGGACTGGGACCTACGAGGGAGCAGTACTTC.

V usage is TRBV29-1 and J usage is TRBJ1-1; D uncertain. This CDR3 region has 11 residues. Germline V lookup: CDR1 SQVTM, CDR2 ANQGSEA. V was pared by 8 bases and J by 0 bases, with 7 bases between. The CDR3 loop is CSSTLNTEAFF. CDR3 coding DNA: TGCAGCTCGACGTTGAACACTGAAGCTTTCTTT.

This clone was counted between two and nine times. The V gene is TRBV7-2, the J gene TRBJ2-1, with 8 bases matching TRBD2. The CDR3 extends over 14 amino acids. Germline CDR1 reads SGHTA; CDR2 reads FQGNSA. Trimming at V came to 11 bases and at J to 2 bases, leaving 8 bases not matched to a gene. The CDR3 nucleotides are TGTGCCGCGGGCGGGCGGGGGGCCTACAATGAGCAGTTCTTC. This encodes CAAGGRGAYNEQFF.

The chain has TRBV7-9 and TRBJ2-2; TRBD2 matches at 12 bases. V dropped 5 bases and J dropped 1; count of bases not matched to a gene: 8. The CDR3 runs 18 residues. In germline, CDR1 is SEHNR, CDR2 FQNEAQ (reference sequence). The CDR3 coding sequence is TGTGCCAGCAGCCCTCTAGCGGGAGGGGCGAAGAACACCGGGGAGCTGTTTTTT. Translated: CASSPLAGGAKNTGELFF.

The chain couples TRBV6-1 to TRBJ2-3, with TRBD1 as a possible D gene (6 bases). The germline V gene encodes CDR1 MNHNS and CDR2 SASEGT. The V and J ends lost 4 bases and 5 bases respectively, with 10 bases between them. The CDR3 consists of 13 residues. The DNA for the CDR3 is TGTGCCAGCAGTGTCCAGGGGAGAGATACGCAGTATTTT. It translates to CASSVQGRDTQYF.

This chain joins TRBV14 and TRBJ2-7; TRBD2 matches at 9 bases. This CDR3 spans 16 amino acids. Germline values: CDR1 SGHDN, CDR2 FVKESK. V was clipped by 1 base and J by 1 base; unmatched bases: 5. The CDR3 region has the DNA TGTGCCAGCAGCCAAGTCGGTAGCGGGAGTTCCTACGAGCAGTACTTC. Protein product: CASSQVGSGSSYEQYF. The entire variable domain, with the rest obtained from reference TRBV14 and TRBJ2-7, is as follows: EAGVTQFPSHSVIEKGQTVTLRCDPISGHDNLYWYRRVMGKEIKFLLHFVKESKQDESGMPNNRFLAERTGGTYSTLKVQPAELEDSGVYFCASSQVGSGSSYEQYFGPGTRLTVT.

This chain joins TRBV9 and TRBJ1-6; D not certain. The CDR3 has 15 residues. In germline, CDR1 is SGDLS, CDR2 YYNGEE. V shed 3 bases and J shed 0 bases, with 7 bases lying between them. The DNA of the CDR3 is TGTGCCAGCAGCGAGGGTAGCTCCTATAATTCACCCCTCCACTTT. It translates to CASSEGSSYNSPLHF.

This clone was seen a single time. The chain carries TRBV11-3 and TRBJ2-1; tentatively, D is TRBD2 (5 bases). The CDR3 has 12 amino acids. Trimming removed 1 base from V and 8 bases from J, with 6 bases in between. Per germline, CDR1 SGHNT and CDR2 YENEEA. CDR3 in DNA: TGTGCCAGCAGCTTAGGGGGAGATGAGCAGTTCTTC. As protein: CASSLGGDEQFF.

The table lists this clone with a count of one. The J gene is TRBJ1-2, the V gene TRBV11-2, with D unresolved. There are 14 residues in the CDR3. V gave up 5 bases and J gave up 4 bases, with 14 bases separating them. Germline values: CDR1 SGHAT, CDR2 FQNNGV. As DNA, the CDR3 is TGTGCCAGCAGCCCGGAGGAGGTGATCTATGGCTACACCTTC. Protein sequence: CASSPEEVIYGYTF.

This chain uses TRBV28 with TRBJ2-7; 10 nucleotides align to TRBD1. The germline V gene encodes CDR1 MDHEN and CDR2 SYDVKM. The CDR3 has 15 residues. After removal of 2 bases from V and 1 base from J, the junction contained 2 bases not matched to a gene. The CDR3 DNA follows: TGTGCCAGCAGTTTACCGGGACAGGGGTCCTACGAGCAGTACTTC. Encoded protein: CASSLPGQGSYEQYF.

The rearrangement joins TRBV7-2 to TRBJ2-6; D not resolved. V dropped 2 bases and J dropped 0 bases, with 5 bases sitting between them. The CDR3 is 15 amino acids. Germline V gene data show CDR1 as SGHTA and CDR2 as FQGNSA. The CDR3 loop reads CASSLSISGANVLTF. The CDR3 nucleotides read TGTGCCAGCAGCTTATCAATCTCTGGGGCCAACGTCCTGACTTTC.

This chain connects TRBV7-2 to TRBJ2-7; D is unclear. In germline, CDR1 is SGHTA, CDR2 FQGNSA. The CDR3 is made up of 13 amino acids. Trimming cost V 1 base and J 7 bases, with 11 bases left between them. The CDR3 DNA is TGTGCCAGCAGCTTAGAGAGGTTGGGGGAGCAGTACTTC. Translation gives CASSLERLGEQYF.

The chain links TRBV25-1 to TRBJ2-3; D not certain. Trimming left V 7 bases short and J 5 bases short, with 10 bases between. The length of the CDR3 is 12 residues. CDR1 and CDR2 (germline): MGHDK, SYGVNS. Here the CDR3 DNA reads TGTGCCAGCAATGGCCAGGTAGATACGCAGTATTTT. Translated, it gives CASNGQVDTQYF.

This clone was seen once. This sequence joins TRBV5-1 and TRBJ2-3, with 9 bases that match TRBD2. The CDR3 covers 17 residues. The trim removed 2 bases at V and 1 base at J, leaving 8 bases unmatched. CDR1 and CDR2 (germline): SGHRS, YFSETQ. CDR3 sequence: CASSFRIAGAGTDTQYF. CDR3 in DNA: TGCGCCAGCAGCTTCAGAATAGCGGGAGCTGGCACAGATACGCAGTATTTT.

The chain carries TRBV4-3 and TRBJ1-3; D gene ambiguous. Germline V lookup: CDR1 LGHNA, CDR2 YSLEER. The CDR3 loop spans 15 amino acids. V gave up 1 base and J gave up 4 bases, with 11 bases separating them. The CDR3 nucleotides read TGCGCCAGCAGCCAAGTGTATGGGGTCGGAAACACCATATATTTT. This gives the protein CASSQVYGVGNTIYF.

This clone was detected only once. V and J are TRBV4-2 and TRBJ1-4, with D maybe TRBD1 (5 bases). Trimming pared 0 bases from V and 8 bases from J, leaving 13 bases between. The CDR3 contains 15 residues. Germline loops: CDR1 LGHNA, CDR2 YNFKEQ. CDR3 bases: TGTGCCAGCAGCCAAGATGGGCAGGGAGTCGAAAAACTGTTTTTT. This gives the protein CASSQDGQGVEKLFF.

The chain combines TRBV18 with TRBJ2-1, with 7 bases aligning to TRBD1. There are 14 residues in the CDR3. With 8 bases clipped from V and 9 bases from J, the junction kept 13 bases outside the gene matches. From germline, CDR1 is KGHSH and CDR2 LQKENI. CDR3 DNA sequence: TGTGCCAGCACCTCTGACAGGGTGTGGATTGAGCAGTTCTTC. It encodes CASTSDRVWIEQFF. Combining the CDR3 with reference TRBV18 and TRBJ2-1 gives the whole variable domain NAGVMQNPRHLVRRRGQEARLRCSPMKGHSHVYWYRQLPEEGLKFMVYLQKENIIDESGMPKERFSAEFPKEGPSILRIQQVVRGDSAAYFCASTSDRVWIEQFFGPGTRLTVL.

This chain connects TRBV5-1 to TRBJ2-1; TRBD2 aligns across 11 bases. The CDR3 is 18 residues long. V lost 1 base to trimming and J lost 2 bases; unmatched junction nucleotides: 8. Germline values: CDR1 SGHRS, CDR2 YFSETQ. The CDR3 sequence: CASSLSPVTSGTYNEQFF. CDR3 in DNA: TGCGCCAGCAGCTTGTCCCCGGTGACTAGCGGGACCTACAATGAGCAGTTCTTC.

This rearrangement joins TRBV28 to TRBJ2-3, with D unclear. Trimming took off 8 bases at V and 0 bases at J, with 6 bases between the two ends. Germline V gene sequence: CDR1 MDHEN, CDR2 SYDVKM. The CDR3 spans 12 residues. CDR3 residues: CASDASTDTQYF. CDR3 DNA: TGTGCCAGCGATGCGAGCACAGATACGCAGTATTTT.

The gene calls are TRBV10-3 and TRBJ1-3; D remains ambiguous. The V end lost 6 bases, the J end lost 0 bases, and 9 bases lay between the germline ends. The length of the CDR3 is 14 residues. Germline V gene lookup returns CDR1 ENHRY and CDR2 SYGVKD. CDR3 sequence: CAIRNNYSGNTIYF. The CDR3 bases are TGTGCCATCAGGAACAACTACTCTGGAAACACCATATATTTT.

Only a few counts were recorded for this clone. This sequence joins TRBV23-1 and TRBJ2-6; D not resolved. TRBV23-1 is filed as an ORF, its function uncertain. This CDR3 comprises 18 residues. V dropped 10 bases and J dropped 0 bases, with 22 bases sitting between them. The CDR3 DNA sequence: TGCGCCAACCCGGGTGGCAGACTCCGCACCTCTGGGGCCAACGTCCTGACTTTC. Its translation is CANPGGRLRTSGANVLTF.

This sequence joins TRBV5-1 and TRBJ2-5; 7 bases match TRBD2. V lost 4 bases and J lost 10; bases outside the gene matches: 16. Looked up from germline, CDR1 is SGHRS and CDR2 is YFSETQ. The CDR3 contains 15 residues. This CDR3 is CASSPGTTSGGDQYF. The CDR3 region has the DNA TGCGCCAGCAGCCCGGGGACTACCTCGGGGGGAGACCAGTACTTC.

V and J are TRBV6-6 and TRBJ1-2; D is possibly TRBD1 (5 bases). The germline gives CDR1 MNHNY, CDR2 SVGAGI (reference sequence). V was trimmed by 5 bases and J by 5 bases, leaving 9 bases between them. The CDR3 has 12 residues. The DNA of the CDR3 is TGTGCCAGCAGTCCAGGGTATTATGGCTACACCTTC. Encoded protein: CASSPGYYGYTF.

The rearrangement links TRBV29-1 to TRBJ2-7; TRBD2 might be the D (5 bases). Looked up from germline, CDR1 is SQVTM and CDR2 is ANQGSEA. The CDR3 spans 14 residues. V was trimmed by 1 base and J by 0 bases, leaving 10 bases between them. CDR3 coding DNA: TGCAGCGTTGAAGCGGAGGAAAGCTCCTACGAGCAGTACTTC. Residues: CSVEAEESSYEQYF.

The chain uses TRBV11-2 and TRBJ2-3; D might be TRBD1 (5 bases). Trimming left V 5 bases short and J 4 bases short, with 19 bases between. CDR3 size: 16 residues. CDR1 and CDR2 from the germline V gene are SGHAT and FQNNGV. Written as DNA, the CDR3 is TGTGCCAGCAGCACCCGCCTTCGGACCAGGGCAGATACGCAGTATTTT. As protein: CASSTRLRTRADTQYF.

The chain couples TRBV29-1 to TRBJ2-7; 9 nucleotides match TRBD1. The junction had 10 bases not matched to a gene; V was cut back by 8 bases and J by 11 bases. This CDR3 has 11 amino acids. Germline-derived CDR1 and CDR2 are SQVTM and ANQGSEA. CDR3 region: CSTGQGGVEYF. CDR3 sequence (DNA): TGCAGCACGGGACAGGGAGGAGTTGAGTACTTC.

This sequence joins TRBV2 and TRBJ2-3, with TRBD2 matching 9 bases. This CDR3 comprises 15 residues. J gave up 8 bases and V 6 bases, and 12 bases lay outside the gene matches. CDR1 is SNHLY and CDR2 is FYNNEI in the germline V gene. CDR3 sequence reads: CASRAELAGGSTQYF. DNA for the CDR3: TGTGCCAGCAGGGCCGAACTAGCGGGCGGCAGTACGCAGTATTTT.

The chain carries TRBV5-1 and TRBJ2-7; weak D call: TRBD2 (5 bases). Germline V gene lookup returns CDR1 SGHRS and CDR2 YFSETQ. Trimming took off 4 bases at V and 2 bases at J, with 13 bases between the two ends. This CDR3 has 14 amino acids. In DNA, the CDR3 is TGCGCCAGCAGCCTTGGACTGGCAACCTACGAGCAGTACTTC. It is translated as CASSLGLATYEQYF. The variable domain in full, with the rest retrieved from reference TRBV5-1 and TRBJ2-7, is KAGVTQTPRYLIKTRGQQVTLSCSPISGHRSVSWYQQTPGQGLQFLFEYFSETQRNKGNFPGRFSGRQFSNSRSEMNVSTLELGDSALYLCASSLGLATYEQYFGPGTRLTVT.